This T cell receptor beta chain was captured by sequencing in a study of blood T cell repertoires in COVID-19. The V gene lost 6 bases and the J gene lost 1 base, with 12 bases spanning the gap. The CDR3 has 13 amino acids. The V gene's germline CDR1 is SQVTM and CDR2 ANQGSEA. In the study's own analysis: The assay estimated nucleated cells by amplifying reference gene primers. Sequenced by immunoSEQ multiplex PCR; TCRdb stores in-frame clones only, minus some. V and J calls and clone size are as listed in that table; D and trimming were resolved from the DNA. The table includes around 50,000 clones, roughly four fifths detected once.

This TCR was recovered from a woman of 80 years or more with acute or convalescent COVID-19. Source material: peripheral blood. The chain carries TRBV29-1 and TRBJ1-2; D may be TRBD1 (6 bases). The CDR3 nucleotides are TGCAGCGTCGTCGCACAGGGTAACTATGGCTACACCTTC. It encodes CSVVAQGNYGYTF.